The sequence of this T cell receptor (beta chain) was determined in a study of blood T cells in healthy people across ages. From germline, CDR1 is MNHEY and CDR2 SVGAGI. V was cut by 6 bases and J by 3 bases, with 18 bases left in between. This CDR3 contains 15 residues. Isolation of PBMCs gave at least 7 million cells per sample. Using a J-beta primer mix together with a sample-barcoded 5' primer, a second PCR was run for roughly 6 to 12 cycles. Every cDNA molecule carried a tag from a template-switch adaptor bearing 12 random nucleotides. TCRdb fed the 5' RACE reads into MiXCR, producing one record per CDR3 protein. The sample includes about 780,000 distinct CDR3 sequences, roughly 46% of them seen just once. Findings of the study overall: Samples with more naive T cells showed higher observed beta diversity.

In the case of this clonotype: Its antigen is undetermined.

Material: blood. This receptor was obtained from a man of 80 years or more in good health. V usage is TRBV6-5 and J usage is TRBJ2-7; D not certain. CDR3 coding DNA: TGTGCCAGCAGGGCCTGGCGGAGTACGGGCTACGAGCAGTACTTC. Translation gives CASRAWRSTGYEQYF.